A selection of T cell receptor beta chains follows, all from one sample in a study of neoadjuvant nivolumab and ipilimumab in lung cancer. Profiled with immunoSEQ multiplex PCR; TCRdb holds only in-frame clones, not every one. Counted here are about 27,000 clones, 76% occurring once; the ten biggest clones make up 15% to 20%. Sequenced material: tumor tissue, taken after neoadjuvant nivolumab, alone or with ipilimumab, at or shortly before surgery. The receptors were gathered from an adult with non-small cell lung cancer. Both conserved end residues are part of each CDR3. The order of the fields is V gene, J gene, CDR3 protein.

>TRBV7-3|TRBJ2-7
CASSSVGCKGRSDPYEQYF
>TRBV5-3|TRBJ1-2
CARSLIRPGLIPALGYTF
>TRBV10-1|TRBJ2-7
CASSEGVNEQYF
>TRBV6-1|TRBJ2-7
CASIPRVSSYEQYF
>TRBV7-2|TRBJ1-5
CASSSDYNQPQHF
>TRBV18|TRBJ2-1
CASSPGTADGFYNEQFF
>TRBV7-3|TRBJ2-1
CASSSPSGGAVGEQFF
>TRBV7-8|TRBJ2-3
CASTPRLAGVGTDTQYF
>TRBV7-9|TRBJ2-2
CASSLIGGTGELFF
>TRBV5-1|TRBJ2-7
CASSLASSGTYEQYF
>TRBV19|TRBJ2-3
CASKPRGEYSTDTQYF
>TRBV7-2|TRBJ2-2
CASSFLGVTGELFF
>TRBV6-5|TRBJ1-1
CASSYLGVSTEAFF
>TRBV5-6|TRBJ1-2
CASSSWTGEPGYGYTF
>TRBV5-1|TRBJ2-5
CASSRVGTSGGETQYF
>TRBV2|TRBJ2-6
CASSAEGTGANVLTF
>TRBV7-2|TRBJ1-1
CASSPPSGTEAFF
>TRBV7-9|TRBJ2-3
CASSPSGPGTDTQYF
>TRBV5-8|TRBJ2-3
CASSPGTGYGTDTQYF
>TRBV30|TRBJ1-5
CAWTLPGQSNQPQHF
>TRBV2|TRBJ1-5
CASSEGGQIGQPQHF
>TRBV7-9|TRBJ1-1
CASEPFRMNTEAFF
>TRBV27|TRBJ1-2
CASSSRDRGYGYTF
>TRBV6-6|TRBJ2-3
CASSLTDTQYF